These 7 T cell receptor beta chains were all obtained from the same sample, sequenced in a study of regulatory T cells in long-lasting Graves disease. HTBI primers from iRepertoire and Arm-PCR of CDR3 regions yielded the TCR beta libraries. TCRdb processed the multiplex PCR reads anew with MiXCR; each CDR3 protein has one entry. The table lists 310,000 or so distinct CDR3 sequences, around 20% of them singletons. Time point of the sample: persistent/refractory GD, antithyroid drugs over 5 years with positive TRAb. PBMC RNA was the source of the TCR library. This material consisted of peripheral blood mononuclear cells (PBMCs), taken when the disease was refractory, from a patient treated with antithyroid drugs. These receptors were collected from a female donor with Graves disease.

The chain carries TRBV7-2 and TRBJ1-1; D perhaps matches TRBD1 (6 bases). The CDR3 length is 12 residues. CDR1 is SGHTA and CDR2 is FQGNSA in the germline V gene. V was cut by 8 bases and J by 6 bases, with 13 bases left in between. In DNA, the CDR3 is TGTGCCAGCTCACCACAGGGCTCTGAAGCTTTCTTT. Its translation is CASSPQGSEAFF.

The V and J genes are TRBV30 and TRBJ1-3, with 7 positions matching TRBD1. The CDR3 is 14 amino acids. Germline assignment: CDR1 GTSNPN and CDR2 SVGIG (reference sequence). The CDR3 region is CGGGGGLSGNTIYF. The CDR3 coding sequence is TGTGGGGGAGGGGGCGGCCTCTCTGGAAACACCATATATTTT.

In regard to this clonotype: One junction end does not reproduce the germline sequence, and a read error may be involved. The chain couples TRBV7-9 to TRBJ2-1; 7 bases are shared with TRBD2. There are 14 residues in the CDR3. The germline V gene encodes CDR1 SEHNR and CDR2 FQNEAQ (reference sequence). The CDR3 sequence is CASSLGGDYSEQFF. CDR3 sequence (DNA): TGTGCCAGCAGCTTAGGGGGGGACTACAGTGAGCAGTTCTTC.

At least ten counts were recorded for this clonotype. The chain joins TRBV3-1 to TRBJ1-2; 9 bases match TRBD1. CDR3 length equals 13 residues. Germline CDR1 and CDR2: LGHDT and YNNKEL (reference sequence). With V trimmed by 4 bases and J by 7 bases, 4 bases remained unmatched. The CDR3 nucleotides are TGTGCCAGCAGCCCGGGACAGGGCGCTGGCTACACCTTC. Encoded protein: CASSPGQGAGYTF.

Of note for this clonotype: A read error may explain this, as a much larger clone is one base away. J is TRBJ1-1 and V is TRBV28; D is possibly TRBD1 (6 bases). This CDR3 contains 17 residues. Germline V gene data show CDR1 as MDHEN and CDR2 as SYDVKM. Trimming shortened V by 6 bases and J by 1 base, and 21 bases separated the two germline ends. CDR3 region: CASRTTARGYWNTEAFF. In DNA, the CDR3 is TGTGCCAGCAGGACCACTGCCAGGGGTTACTGGAACACTGAAGCTTTCTTT.

The J gene is TRBJ2-5, the V gene TRBV7-9; 7 bases fit TRBD2. Germline loops: CDR1 SEHNR, CDR2 FQNEAQ (reference sequence). The junction had 15 bases not matched to a gene; V was cut back by 1 base and J by 4 bases. The CDR3 length is 18 residues. CDR3 sequence (DNA): TGTGCCAGCAGCTTAGACGCGCTAGCGGCCCCAGTAACAGAGACCCAGTACTTC. It is translated as CASSLDALAAPVTETQYF.

The chain is built from TRBV5-1 and TRBJ1-1; D is uncertain. CDR1 SGHRS and CDR2 YFSETQ come from the germline V gene. The CDR3 sequence is 14 residues long. V lost 6 bases and J 0 bases, leaving 12 bases between the germline ends. CDR3 sequence: CASKLEGMNTEAFF. CDR3 DNA: TGCGCCAGCAAGCTGGAGGGTATGAACACTGAAGCTTTCTTT.